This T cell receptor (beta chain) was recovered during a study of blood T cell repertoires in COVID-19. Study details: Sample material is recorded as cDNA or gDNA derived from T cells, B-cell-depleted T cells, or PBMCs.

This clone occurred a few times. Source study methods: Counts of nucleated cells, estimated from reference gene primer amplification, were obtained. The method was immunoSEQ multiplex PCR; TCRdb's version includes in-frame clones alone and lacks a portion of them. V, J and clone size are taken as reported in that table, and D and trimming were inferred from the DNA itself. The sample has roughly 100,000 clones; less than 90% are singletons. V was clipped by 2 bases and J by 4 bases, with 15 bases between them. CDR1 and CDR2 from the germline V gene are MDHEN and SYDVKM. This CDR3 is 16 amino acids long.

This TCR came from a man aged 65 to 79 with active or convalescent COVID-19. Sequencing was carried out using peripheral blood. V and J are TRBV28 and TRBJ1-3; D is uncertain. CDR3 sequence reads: CASSLDLGSAGNTIYF. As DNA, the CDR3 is TGTGCCAGCAGTTTAGACCTCGGGTCGGCGGGAAACACCATATATTTT.